A selection of T cell receptor beta chains follows, all from one sample in a study of CD4 T cells in relation to SARS-CoV-2 and coronaviruses. These receptors are not linked to any known antigen. Sequenced by immunoSEQ multiplex PCR; TCRdb stores in-frame clones only, minus some. Of 25,000 to 30,000 clones in the sample, 60% to 85% were seen once. Sequencing was done on a sample of CD4+ T cells from PBMCs, cultured in vitro. The receptors come from a human donor in good health. Each CDR3 is given with its conserved first and last residue. A D gene is named only where the DNA matches it firmly. Rows may omit the clone size; those that give it use once, few, many or a size class.

clone_size | j_call | v_call | d_call | cdr3_aa | cdr3_nt
. | TRBJ2-7 | TRBV4-3 | . | CASSQYRVAAPGESYEQYF | TGCGCCAGCAGCCAATATAGGGTGGCCGCGCCGGGAGAATCCTACGAGCAGTACTTC
. | TRBJ2-1 | TRBV6-4 | TRBD2 | CASRETSGDYNEQFF | TGTGCCAGCAGGGAGACTAGCGGGGATTACAATGAGCAGTTCTTC
. | TRBJ1-1 | TRBV5-1 | . | CASSEWGGNTEAFF | TGCGCCAGCAGCGAGTGGGGGGGCAACACTGAAGCTTTCTTT
. | TRBJ1-6 | TRBV14 | . | CASSLGLDSPLHF | TGTGCCAGCAGCCTTGGGCTGGATTCACCCCTCCACTTT
few | TRBJ1-1 | TRBV6-1 | . | CASSEGYTEAFF | TGTGCCAGCAGTGAAGGGTACACTGAAGCTTTCTTT
. | TRBJ1-5 | TRBV28 | . | CASTSGAYQPQHF | TGTGCCAGCACTTCAGGGGCGTATCAGCCCCAGCATTTT
. | TRBJ2-4 | TRBV4-3 | . | CASSQKGSAAKNIQYF | TGCGCCAGCAGCCAAAAAGGGAGCGCGGCCAAAAACATTCAGTACTTC
. | TRBJ2-3 | TRBV11-2 | TRBD2 | CASSRGGLSTQYF | TGTGCCAGCAGTCGCGGGGGATTGTCTACGCAGTATTTT
. | TRBJ1-1 | TRBV6-2/TRBV6-3 | . | CASSNDVNTEAFF | TGTGCCAGCAGTAACGACGTTAACACTGAAGCTTTCTTT
. | TRBJ2-5 | TRBV12-3/TRBV12-4 | . | CASSPGRETQYF | TGTGCCAGCAGTCCAGGTCGGGAGACCCAGTACTTC
. | TRBJ2-1 | TRBV7-3 | TRBD2 | CASSLSSGRYNEQFF | TGTGCCAGCAGCTTAAGCAGCGGGAGATACAATGAGCAGTTCTTC
. | TRBJ1-1 | TRBV18 | . | CASSPWRLGEVQTEAFF | TGTGCCAGCTCACCATGGCGGTTAGGGGAAGTTCAGACTGAAGCTTTCTTT
. | TRBJ2-5 | TRBV11-2 | . | CASSIGRQQETQYF | TGTGCCAGCAGCATAGGGAGACAGCAAGAGACCCAGTACTTC
. | TRBJ2-1 | TRBV9 | . | CASSVAFEQFF | TGTGCCAGCAGCGTAGCATTTGAGCAGTTCTTC
. | TRBJ2-4 | TRBV6-5 | . | CASSYLPTAAKNIQYF | TGTGCCAGCAGTTACTTGCCCACAGCAGCCAAAAACATTCAGTACTTC
. | TRBJ1-5 | TRBV3-1/TRBV3-2 | . | CASSQPGYNQPQHF | TGTGCCAGCAGCCAACCAGGGTACAATCAGCCCCAGCATTTT
. | TRBJ2-7 | TRBV4-2 | TRBD2 | CASSQTGTSGLGEQYF | TGTGCCAGCAGCCAAACCGGGACTAGCGGTTTGGGCGAGCAGTACTTC
. | TRBJ2-5 | TRBV5-4 | . | CASSSNRDGETQYF | TGTGCCAGCAGCTCAAACCGGGACGGGGAGACCCAGTACTTC
few | TRBJ2-7 | TRBV5-4 | . | CASSPPSREGYEQYF | TGTGCCAGCAGCCCCCCCTCTCGAGAGGGCTACGAGCAGTACTTC
. | TRBJ1-5 | TRBV28 | TRBD1 | CASNQGQGDNQPQHF | TGTGCCAGCAACCAGGGACAGGGGGACAATCAGCCCCAGCATTTT
. | TRBJ2-7 | TRBV7-9 | . | CASSPNWGRSYEQYF | TGTGCCAGCAGCCCGAACTGGGGGCGGTCTTACGAGCAGTACTTC
. | TRBJ2-7 | TRBV30 | . | CAWETTGSYEQYF | TGTGCCTGGGAAACGACAGGTTCCTACGAGCAGTACTTC
. | TRBJ2-1 | TRBV3-1/TRBV3-2 | TRBD2 | CASSQLGGGSGNEQFF | TGTGCCAGCAGCCAATTGGGCGGGGGGTCCGGCAATGAGCAGTTCTTC
few | TRBJ1-1 | TRBV19 | . | CASSIWENREAFF | TGTGCCAGTAGTATATGGGAGAACCGTGAAGCTTTCTTT
. | TRBJ2-2 | TRBV5-6 | . | CASSLVIAGELFF | TGTGCCAGCAGCTTGGTGATAGCCGGGGAGCTGTTTTTT
. | TRBJ1-2 | TRBV6-5 | . | CASWDPHGYTF | TGTGCCAGCTGGGACCCCCATGGCTACACCTTC
. | TRBJ2-1 | TRBV3-1/TRBV3-2 | TRBD1 | CASSQDGTGSNEQFF | TGTGCCAGCAGCCAAGACGGGACAGGGTCAAATGAGCAGTTCTTC
once | TRBJ2-1 | TRBV5-5 | . | CASSVTPDNEQFF | TGTGCCAGCAGCGTGACACCGGACAATGAGCAGTTCTTC
. | TRBJ1-4 | TRBV5-5 | TRBD1 | CASSHRGLNEKLFF | TGTGCCAGCAGCCACAGGGGACTTAATGAAAAACTGTTTTTT
few | TRBJ2-2 | TRBV11-3 | . | CASSQGRGRAGELFF | TGTGCCAGCAGCCAAGGCCGGGGACGCGCCGGGGAGCTGTTTTTT
. | TRBJ2-1 | TRBV5-4 | . | CASSLDPLRVGEQFF | TGTGCCAGCAGCTTGGACCCCCTTCGCGTAGGTGAGCAGTTCTTC
. | TRBJ2-7 | TRBV6-5 | . | CASSYSIGRYEQYF | TGTGCCAGCAGTTACTCGATCGGCCGGTACGAGCAGTACTTC
few | TRBJ1-5 | TRBV27 | . | CASSLWADQPQHF | TGTGCCAGCAGTTTATGGGCGGACCAGCCCCAGCATTTT
. | TRBJ2-3 | TRBV12-3/TRBV12-4 | . | CASSLAGVDTQYF | TGTGCCAGCAGTTTAGCCGGCGTTGATACGCAGTATTTT
. | TRBJ1-4 | TRBV7-8 | . | CASSLGQFNEKLFF | TGTGCCAGCAGCTTAGGACAGTTTAATGAAAAACTGTTTTTT
. | TRBJ1-1 | TRBV2 | . | CASSAGRNTEAFF | TGTGCCAGCAGTGCGGGTAGAAACACTGAAGCTTTCTTT
. | TRBJ1-4 | TRBV5-1 | TRBD1 | CASSAQGADEKLFF | TGCGCCAGCAGCGCCCAGGGGGCGGATGAAAAACTGTTTTTT
. | TRBJ1-2 | TRBV2 | TRBD1 | CASSSQGPRYGYTF | TGTGCCAGCAGTTCACAGGGGCCCCGCTATGGCTACACCTTC
. | TRBJ2-5 | TRBV7-2 | TRBD1 | CASSFAGGQETQYF | TGTGCCAGCAGCTTCGCAGGGGGCCAAGAGACCCAGTACTTC
. | TRBJ2-3 | TRBV15 | TRBD2 | CAKGGTSGRVTDTQYF | TGTGCCAAAGGAGGGACTAGCGGGAGGGTCACAGATACGCAGTATTTT
. | TRBJ2-4 | TRBV5-4 | . | CASSWALRILAKNIQYF | TGTGCCAGCAGCTGGGCTCTGAGAATCTTAGCCAAAAACATTCAGTACTTC
. | TRBJ2-1 | TRBV5-5 | TRBD2 | CASSLLAGGINEQFF | TGTGCCAGCAGCCTACTAGCGGGAGGTATCAATGAGCAGTTCTTC
. | TRBJ2-1 | TRBV3-1/TRBV3-2 | . | CASSQSPEGNEQFF | TGTGCCAGCAGCCAGTCACCCGAGGGGAATGAGCAGTTCTTC
. | TRBJ2-2 | TRBV7-3 | . | CASSFRDRTGELFF | TGTGCCAGCAGCTTTCGCGACAGGACCGGGGAGCTGTTTTTT
. | TRBJ2-1 | TRBV9 | TRBD2 | CASSVVSGGNEQFF | TGTGCCAGCAGCGTAGTGTCGGGGGGCAATGAGCAGTTCTTC
. | TRBJ1-1 | TRBV7-2 | TRBD1 | CASSAHQGENTEAFF | TGTGCCAGCAGCGCCCATCAGGGGGAGAACACTGAAGCTTTCTTT
. | TRBJ1-1 | TRBV25-1 | TRBD1 | CASSPRWTGEIF | TGTGCCAGCAGCCCCAGGTGGACAGGGGAAATCTTT
. | TRBJ2-5 | TRBV5-8 | TRBD2 | CASRALAGGWETQYF | TGTGCCAGCAGAGCACTAGCGGGAGGATGGGAGACCCAGTACTTC
. | TRBJ2-7 | TRBV6-6 | . | CASSPAGHPREQYF | TGTGCCAGCAGCCCCGCGGGACACCCTCGTGAGCAGTACTTC
few | TRBJ2-7 | TRBV19 | . | CASSGTKYEQYF | TGTGCCAGTAGTGGGACAAAATACGAGCAGTACTTC
. | TRBJ1-5 | TRBV5-8 | . | CASSLAQAPFVSPQHF | TGTGCCAGCAGCCTGGCGCAGGCCCCGTTTGTATCGCCCCAGCATTTT
. | TRBJ2-5 | TRBV7-3 | . | CASSSRVQETQYF | TGTGCCAGCAGCTCAAGGGTACAAGAGACCCAGTACTTC
. | TRBJ2-7 | TRBV6-5 | . | CASFRSGSPYEQYF | TGTGCCAGTTTCCGGTCCGGGTCCCCCTACGAGCAGTACTTC
. | TRBJ2-1 | TRBV5-5 | . | CASSFDREEFF | TGTGCCAGCAGCTTTGACAGGGAGGAGTTCTTC